This entry describes one T cell receptor (beta chain). No cognate antigen has been identified for it. Compared with germline, one end of the junction differs, possibly owing to a read error. The CDR3 starts with the cysteine, ends with the phenylalanine, and has 14 residues. The kept DNA is CDR3 alone, 42 bases in frame from the first base. As encoded in the germline V gene, CDR1 is SGHRS while CDR2 is YFSETQ. Systemically healthy Caucasian individuals from Russia, about 38 in total and aged roughly 6 to 95 years, were included as donors. Roughly 11 milliliters of peripheral blood were drawn from each donor into EDTA-treated Vacutainer tubes. PBMCs were isolated by Ficoll-Paque density-gradient centrifugation, with at least 6 million obtained per sample. Trizol reagent was used to extract total RNA from PBMCs, with at least 5 micrograms per sample. Naive CD45RAhigh/CD27high T cell percentages were measured by flow cytometry on a PBMC aliquot from every donor.

This entry comes from a study of blood T cells in healthy people across ages (dated by TCRdb to between 2014 and 2017). General notes on the study: Template switching captured roughly one uniquely barcoded TCR beta cDNA molecule per two T cells in model experiments. To track age-related changes in TCR beta repertoire diversity, the study relied on deep sequencing normalized with unique cDNA molecular identifiers. Two additional independent replicas of 1 million unique cDNA reads from the same blood draw were analyzed for two donors (one aged 18 to 29 and one aged 80 or older). Four age groups were formed from the donors: young (average approximately 15 years), middle-aged (approximately 41), aged (around 62) and long-lived (about 80).

What the authors observed across the whole study: A strong correlation was found between observed TCR beta diversity and the percentage of naive T cells measured by flow cytometry. As age increased, observed TCR beta diversity per million T cells dropped in a roughly linear way, and a significant reduction was already evident by age 40. Compared with the aged group, more naive CD4+ T cells, fewer expanded clones and increased TCR diversity were shown by the long-lived group, suggesting age selection. Estimates of total diversity from one million sequenced T cells were regarded as lower bounds and underestimates. Donor CMV infection status was unknown, potentially confounding age-related changes in expanded clonotypes. Because profiling used bulk unsorted PBMCs, naive and antigen-experienced compartments could not be compared conclusively.

The protocol used for the library was 5' RACE. TCRdb records Illumina HiSeq 2500 as the sequencer. A second PCR of roughly 6 to 11 cycles was run with a J-beta primer mix and a sample-barcoded 5' primer. A unique molecular identifier was introduced onto each TCR beta cDNA molecule by a template-switch 5' adaptor carrying 12 random nucleotides. Each sample yielded at least 2.5 million CDR3-containing paired-end reads. The Mint cDNA synthesis kit, primed by a TRBC-specific oligonucleotide, was used to synthesize first-strand cDNA from all RNA. Following uracil-DNA glycosylase treatment, a first 18-cycle PCR with universal primers M1SS and BC2_uni_R was performed on all cDNA. Under the source paper's analysis protocol: For normalization, 1 million high-quality reads were randomly selected from each sample, with every read carrying a distinct molecular identifier. Reads sharing molecular identifiers were discarded rather than binned into consensus sequences. MiTCR, run with a Q25 quality threshold and the strictest error-elimination algorithm, handled CDR3 identification, clonotype clustering and error correction. A nonparametric unseen species model with Euler transformation was used to estimate lower-bound total TCR beta diversity. The raw public data were reprocessed by TCRdb itself: fastp quality trimming at Q25, MiXCR clonotype calling, in-frame beta chains only. Rows with one shared CDR3 protein collapse into an entry with the most common genes and DNA. The V and J calls were determined by TCRdb, not by the authors. In all, the sample holds roughly 800,000 distinct CDR3 sequences, and 20% to 30% of those were seen once. Of the sample, 9.4% falls within the top ten clones.

The sample also formed part of further work on T cells of mothers and their children. That second report states: The donors were nine systemically healthy Caucasian individuals, made up of three mothers and their six children. cDNA synthesis consumed the entire amount of extracted RNA, loaded at approximately 1.5 ug RNA in each 15 ul reaction. In the second PCR, the M1S primer introduced both the sample barcodes and 2-4 random nucleotides. Each mother yielded over 8.5 million TCR beta CDR3 reads and each child 3 million or so reads. In both related and unrelated pairs, thymic selection shapes the output of TCR recombination in a similar way, with inherited differences having only a minor effect. Normalized repertoire overlap was always slightly but never significantly higher in related than unrelated mother-child pairs. No persistent microchimeric T cell clones were found, with a detection sensitivity of 80 to 100 clones per million clonotypes. To look for features that set related mother-child pairs apart from unrelated individuals, the researchers ran deep NGS to compare the TCR beta repertoires of mothers and children. The mean age was around 40 +/- 4 years for the mothers and approximately 11 +/- 4 years for the children. After adapter ligation was performed with NEBNext reagents, the libraries were sequenced on an Illumina HiSeq 2000 with 100+100 nt paired-end reads. To prevent cross-contamination, the mother and child libraries were prepared one month apart and sequenced in separate runs. Each donor had between roughly 450,000 and 2,100,000 distinct TCR beta clonotypes identified. Naive TCR beta clonotypes were estimated from low-frequency clonotypes matched to each donor's FACS-determined naive share, without sorting.

What was sequenced was blood. The TCR originated in a boy younger than 18 in good health. Rearrangement joined TRBV5-1 to TRBJ1-1; the D gene lacks a confident call. The DNA sequence reads TGCGCCAGCAGCTATAACACGCGGAACACCGAAGCTTTCTTT. The translation is CASSYNTRNTEAFF.